A single sample is the source of the 31 T cell receptor beta chains below, sequenced in a study of T cells in Graves' hyperthyroidism and ophthalmopathy. TCR beta CDR3 regions were amplified from RNA transcripts. HTBI primers were used for first-round RT-PCR of the TCR CDR3. In TCRdb, the multiplex PCR reads were re-called with MiXCR into one record per CDR3 protein. Of 750,000 to 900,000 distinct CDR3 sequences detected, 35% to 40% appear once; the ten largest clones hold around 9.3%. The sample consisted of blood. The receptors stem from a man younger than 30 with Graves' hyperthyroidism.

Ten or more counts support this clonotype. The chain joins TRBV7-2 to TRBJ2-7; D is unclear. Per germline, CDR1 SGHTA and CDR2 FQGNSA. Trimming removed 1 base from V and 6 bases from J, with 10 bases in between. The CDR3 runs to 13 residues. The CDR3 here is CASSLDLSGEQYF. CDR3 sequence (DNA): TGTGCCAGCAGCTTAGACCTGTCAGGCGAGCAGTACTTC.

This clonotype appeared many times. The CDR3 region has the DNA TGTGCCATCAGTGAGATCGAGGGCTCGGGCACTGAAGCTTTCTTT. It specifies CAISEIEGSGTEAFF. The chain employs TRBV10-3 and TRBJ1-1; D unclear. V dropped 2 bases and J dropped 4 bases, with 14 bases sitting between them. The CDR3 sequence is 15 residues long. Germline V CDR1 and CDR2: ENHRY, SYGVKD.

This clonotype occurred a few times. This chain's CDR3 is CSVDDEQFF. The CDR3 DNA is TGCAGCGTCGACGACGAGCAGTTCTTC. The genes are TRBV29-1 and TRBJ2-1; D remains ambiguous. This CDR3 is built from 9 residues. V was cut by 6 bases and J by 10 bases, with 7 bases left in between. The V gene's germline CDR1 is SQVTM and CDR2 ANQGSEA.

This clonotype was observed a few times. Possible read error: a much larger clone is one base away. The rearrangement uses TRBV7-3 and TRBJ1-1; TRBD1 might be the D (5 bases). This CDR3 is 13 amino acids long. From germline, CDR1 is SGHTA and CDR2 FQGTGA. Trimming shortened V by 5 bases and J by 3 bases, and 10 bases separated the two germline ends. The CDR3 sequence: CASSPMGDTEAFF. The CDR3 region has the DNA TGTGCCAGCAGCCCCATGGGGGACACTGAAGCTTTCTTT.

This clonotype was counted many times. The J gene is TRBJ1-6, the V gene TRBV6-5, with TRBD1 identical over 8 bases. The V gene's germline CDR1 is MNHEY and CDR2 SVGAGI. V gave up 7 bases and J gave up 8 bases; unmatched junction bases: 4. The CDR3 extends over 13 amino acids. In DNA, the CDR3 is TGTGCCAGCACTGGACAGGGCGATTCACCCCTCCACTTT. Encoded protein: CASTGQGDSPLHF.

The DNA for the CDR3 is TGTGCCAGCAGTTACCCCCAGGACAGGGGAAACTACGAGCAGTACTTC. As protein: CASSYPQDRGNYEQYF. The V call is TRBV12-3 or TRBV12-4, the J call TRBJ2-7, with 9 bases aligning to TRBD1. Germline trimming cut 4 bases from V and 3 bases from J; bases unmatched to any gene: 10. The CDR3 spans 16 residues.

V is TRBV9 and J is TRBJ1-3; D may be TRBD1 (5 bases). From germline, CDR1 is SGDLS and CDR2 YYNGEE. The CDR3 loop spans 16 amino acids. Trimming took 0 bases from V and 2 from J, leaving 12 bases between them. Here the CDR3 DNA reads TGTGCCAGCAGCGTAGAGGCCAGGGCAACTGGAAACACCATATATTTT. Protein product: CASSVEARATGNTIYF.

The J gene is TRBJ1-5, the V gene TRBV6-1; D gene unclear. CDR1 and CDR2 from the germline V gene are MNHNS and SASEGT. The CDR3 runs 14 residues. V was clipped by 9 bases and J by 0 bases, with 12 bases between them. CDR3 nucleotide sequence: TGTGCCAGAAAATCAATGAATAGCAATCAGCCCCAGCATTTT. It is translated as CARKSMNSNQPQHF.

This chain joins TRBV6-2 or TRBV6-3 and TRBJ1-1; D not certain. In germline, CDR1 is MNHEY, CDR2 SVGEGT. V lost 0 bases to trimming and J lost 5 bases, with 10 bases between them. This CDR3 contains 14 residues. CDR3 coding DNA: TGTGCCAGCAGTTACTCGATAGGTGGGACTGAAGCTTTCTTT. Translated, it gives CASSYSIGGTEAFF.

On this clonotype: It may be a read error: a sequence one base away is much more abundant. The chain carries TRBV19 and TRBJ1-2, with 7 bases lining up with TRBD1. The J segment lost 1 base and the V segment lost 5 bases, leaving 7 bases of the junction unmatched. The CDR3 contains 15 residues. Germline assignment: CDR1 LNHDA and CDR2 SQIVND (reference sequence). The CDR3 is CASSPGQEINYGYTF. The CDR3 bases are TGTGCCAGTAGTCCAGGACAGGAGATTAACTATGGCTACACCTTC.

There are many counts of this clonotype. The chain uses TRBV19 and TRBJ2-7, with 13 bases identical to TRBD2. The V gene end was trimmed by 11 bases and the J gene end by 5 bases; junction bases not matched to a gene: 6. CDR3 length: 13 amino acids. Germline CDR1 is LNHDA and CDR2 is SQIVND (reference sequence). The chain's CDR3 is CASSGTSGDEQYF. CDR3 nucleotides: TGTGCCTCGTCAGGGACTAGCGGGGACGAGCAGTACTTC.

This clonotype was seen more than once but under ten times. The gene calls are TRBV6-5 and TRBJ1-5; D call uncertain. CDR3 length: 13 amino acids. CDR1 is MNHEY and CDR2 is SVGAGI in the germline V gene. Trimming took off 6 bases at V and 5 bases at J, with 11 bases between the two ends. CDR3 amino acids: CASSRGDDQPQHF. The CDR3 region has the DNA TGTGCCAGCAGCAGAGGCGATGATCAGCCCCAGCATTTT.

The V call is TRBV7-2, the J call TRBJ1-2; 9 bases agree with TRBD1. J was trimmed by 6 bases and V by 5 bases; bases with no gene match: 7. From germline, CDR1 is SGHTA and CDR2 FQGNSA. The CDR3 extends over 14 amino acids. The DNA of the CDR3 is TGTGCCAGCAGCATTACAGGGGGCGAGGATGGCTACACCTTC. Its protein product is CASSITGGEDGYTF.

This clonotype was counted many times. This rearrangement joins TRBV19 to TRBJ1-2; the D gene is possibly TRBD1 (6 bases). CDR1 is LNHDA and CDR2 is SQIVND in the germline V gene (reference sequence). The CDR3 is made up of 13 amino acids. Trimming stripped 3 bases from V and 2 bases from J, with 7 bases between. The DNA for the CDR3 is TGTGCCAGTAGTATCCAGGGGAACTATGGCTACACCTTC. This encodes CASSIQGNYGYTF.

A word on this clonotype: A much larger clonotype is one base distant, so this may be a read error. The chain combines TRBV10-3 with TRBJ2-5; D remains unclear. With 3 bases removed from V and 1 base from J, the gap between germline ends came to 6 bases. CDR1 ENHRY and CDR2 SYGVKD come from the germline V gene. This CDR3 spans 13 amino acids. The CDR3 DNA reads as TGTGCCATCAGTGAACAGCTCCAAGAGACCCAGTACTTC. As protein: CAISEQLQETQYF.

About this clonotype: The junction differs from germline at one of its ends, possibly a read error. The J gene is TRBJ1-1, the V gene TRBV7-9; D is ambiguous. The CDR3 is made up of 13 amino acids. Per the germline V gene, CDR1 is SEHNR and CDR2 is FQNEAQ (reference sequence). In DNA, the CDR3 is TGTGCCAACAGCCTCCCGGTGAACACTGAAGCTTTCTTT. Translating gives CANSLPVNTEAFF.

The CDR3 sequence: CATSSLVSTGELFF. The DNA of the CDR3 is TGTGCCACCAGCAGCTTAGTAAGCACCGGGGAGCTGTTTTTT. The rearrangement joins TRBV15 to TRBJ2-2; D call uncertain. CDR1 is LNHNV and CDR2 is YYDKDF in the germline V gene (reference sequence). The CDR3 is 14 residues long. Deletions cut 3 bases from V and 4 bases from J, with 9 bases between. Full variable domain (outside the CDR3, taken from reference TRBV15 and TRBJ2-2): DAMVIQNPRYQVTQFGKPVTLSCSQTLNHNVMYWYQQKSSQAPKLLFHYYDKDFNNEADTPDNFQSRRPNTSFCFLDIRSPGLGDTAMYLCATSSLVSTGELFFGEGSRLTVL.

This clonotype was observed once. The chain couples TRBV7-8 to TRBJ2-7, with 10 nucleotides matching TRBD2. The CDR3 has 16 amino acids. From germline, CDR1 is SGHVS and CDR2 FQNEAQ. Losses at the gene ends were 1 base for V and 5 bases for J; bases not matched to a gene: 8. The CDR3 nucleotides read TGTGCCAGCAGCTTAGAACTAAGCGGGGGGGCCAACGAGCAGTACTTC. Its protein is CASSLELSGGANEQYF.

The chain carries TRBV7-2 and TRBJ1-3; possible D gene TRBD1, 6 bases. Germline loops: CDR1 SGHTA, CDR2 FQGNSA. Between the trimmed V and J ends, which lost 1 base and 0 bases, there was a span of 13 bases. This CDR3 has 17 residues. Written as DNA, the CDR3 is TGTGCCAGCAGCTTAGGACCGGGGGCGACCTCTGGAAACACCATATATTTT. Translated, it gives CASSLGPGATSGNTIYF.

This clonotype has ten or more counts. The chain links TRBV19 to TRBJ1-2, with D tentatively TRBD1 (6 bases). Between the trimmed V and J ends, which lost 6 bases and 8 bases, there was a span of 13 bases. Germline CDR1 and CDR2: LNHDA and SQIVND (reference sequence). This CDR3 is 12 amino acids long. The CDR3: CASSIFTGGYTF. DNA for the CDR3: TGTGCCAGTAGCATATTTACAGGGGGCTACACCTTC. The full variable domain, rest sourced from reference TRBV19 and TRBJ1-2, is DGGITQSPKYLFRKEGQNVTLSCEQNLNHDAMYWYRQDPGQGLRLIYYSQIVNDFQKGDIAEGYSVSREKKESFPLTVTSAQKNPTAFYLCASSIFTGGYTFGSGTRLTVV.

There are a few counts of this clonotype. The chain recombines TRBV7-2 with TRBJ1-5; weak D call: TRBD1 (5 bases). CDR1 is SGHTA and CDR2 is FQGNSA in the germline V gene. The CDR3 has 18 residues. The germline V and J ends were trimmed by 6 bases and 2 bases, with 23 bases remaining between them. The CDR3 DNA reads as TGTGCCAGCAGTAGGGGACCGGTTGTCCTCGGTGGCAATCAGCCCCAGCATTTT. This gives the protein CASSRGPVVLGGNQPQHF.

This clonotype was seen ten or more times. The chain employs TRBV29-1 and TRBJ1-1; 10 bases fit TRBD1. Germline V lookup: CDR1 SQVTM, CDR2 ANQGSEA. The V and J ends lost 5 bases and 5 bases, in that order; junction bases with no gene match: 5. The CDR3 is 13 residues long. The CDR3 sequence is CSVRQGAGTEAFF. CDR3 bases: TGCAGCGTTCGACAGGGGGCTGGAACTGAAGCTTTCTTT. Variable domain in full (rest from reference TRBV29-1 and TRBJ1-1): SAVISQKPSRDICQRGTSLTIQCQVDSQVTMMFWYRQQPGQSLTLIATANQGSEATYESGFVIDKFPISRPNLTFSTLTVSNMSPEDSSIYLCSVRQGAGTEAFFGQGTRLTVV.

To note about this clonotype: At one end the junction does not follow the germline gene, possibly because of a read error. CDR3 sequence reads: CDSSVEGAGELFF. The CDR3, as DNA: TGTGACAGCAGCGTAGAGGGGGCCGGGGAGCTGTTTTTT. This sequence joins TRBV9 and TRBJ2-2; D perhaps matches TRBD1 (6 bases). Germline values: CDR1 SGDLS, CDR2 YYNGEE. CDR3 length equals 13 residues.

This clonotype was observed a few times. This chain links TRBV7-2 with TRBJ2-5; 8 bases are shared with TRBD2. Losses at the gene ends were 7 bases for V and 4 bases for J; bases not matched to a gene: 11. Germline CDR1 and CDR2: SGHTA and FQGNSA. This CDR3 region has 15 residues. As DNA, the CDR3 is TGTGCCAGCACCACCTCGGGGGGGCAAGTAGAGACCCAGTACTTC. This gives the protein CASTTSGGQVETQYF.

This clonotype was found a few times. V is TRBV9 and J is TRBJ2-5; no clear D. The CDR3 spans 14 residues. The V gene lost 4 bases and the J gene lost 1 base, with 11 bases spanning the gap. From germline, CDR1 is SGDLS and CDR2 YYNGEE. The CDR3 coding sequence is TGTGCCAGCAGCAGCCGTAGCTCCCAAGAGACCCAGTACTTC. Translating gives CASSSRSSQETQYF. Full variable domain (outside the CDR3, taken from reference TRBV9 and TRBJ2-5): DSGVTQTPKHLITATGQRVTLRCSPRSGDLSVYWYQQSLDQGLQFLIQYYNGEERAKGNILERFSAQQFPDLHSELNLSSLELGDSALYFCASSSRSSQETQYFGPGTRLLVL.

The chain recombines TRBV19 with TRBJ1-5; the D is unclear. V was trimmed by 3 bases and J by 0 bases, leaving 12 bases between them. CDR1 and CDR2 from the germline V gene are LNHDA and SQIVND (reference sequence). The CDR3 is 16 amino acids. Written as DNA, the CDR3 is TGTGCCAGTAGTATTGGCCAGGTGGATAGCAATCAGCCCCAGCATTTT. The encoded protein is CASSIGQVDSNQPQHF.

Only a few counts were recorded for this clonotype. The chain combines TRBV7-9 with TRBJ1-1, with D unresolved. The germline V gene encodes CDR1 SEHNR and CDR2 FQNEAQ (reference sequence). This CDR3 comprises 14 residues. V lost 3 bases and J lost 0, with 8 bases in between. CDR3 in amino acids: CASSLQQMNTEAFF. CDR3 DNA sequence: TGTGCCAGCAGCTTGCAACAGATGAACACTGAAGCTTTCTTT.

V and J are TRBV27 and TRBJ1-1; D might be TRBD1 (5 bases). The CDR3 consists of 15 residues. V gave up 2 bases and J gave up 4 bases, with 14 bases separating them. Per the germline V gene, CDR1 is MNHEY and CDR2 is SMNVEV (reference sequence). CDR3 amino acids: CASSLIGVGSTEAFF. The CDR3, as DNA: TGTGCCAGCAGTTTAATAGGGGTTGGGAGCACTGAAGCTTTCTTT.

There are many counts of this clonotype. This chain uses TRBV24-1 with TRBJ2-2; unclear D gene. This CDR3 comprises 14 residues. With 0 bases removed from V and 5 bases from J, the gap between germline ends came to 6 bases. The germline gives CDR1 KGHDR, CDR2 SFDVKD. The CDR3 DNA is TGTGCCACCAGTGATTTGGGAGTAACCGGGGAGCTGTTTTTT. Translating gives CATSDLGVTGELFF.

This clonotype was detected only once. J is TRBJ1-2 and V is TRBV7-9, with D uncertain. Germline CDR1 and CDR2: SEHNR and FQNEAQ (reference sequence). V gave up 0 bases and J gave up 8 bases, with 10 bases separating them. This CDR3 contains 13 residues. The CDR3 nucleotides read TGTGCCAGCAGCTTAGCCAACCTCCAGGGCTACACCTTC. Translated, it gives CASSLANLQGYTF.

This clonotype came up many times. The rearrangement joins TRBV2 to TRBJ1-6, with D possibly matching TRBD1 (6 bases). Trimming shortened V by 4 bases and J by 4 bases, and 11 bases separated the two germline ends. Germline V CDR1 and CDR2: SNHLY, FYNNEI. CDR3 length: 15 amino acids. CDR3 nucleotides: TGTGCCAGCAGTGTACAGGGAACGTATAATTCACCCCTCCACTTT. Translation gives CASSVQGTYNSPLHF.